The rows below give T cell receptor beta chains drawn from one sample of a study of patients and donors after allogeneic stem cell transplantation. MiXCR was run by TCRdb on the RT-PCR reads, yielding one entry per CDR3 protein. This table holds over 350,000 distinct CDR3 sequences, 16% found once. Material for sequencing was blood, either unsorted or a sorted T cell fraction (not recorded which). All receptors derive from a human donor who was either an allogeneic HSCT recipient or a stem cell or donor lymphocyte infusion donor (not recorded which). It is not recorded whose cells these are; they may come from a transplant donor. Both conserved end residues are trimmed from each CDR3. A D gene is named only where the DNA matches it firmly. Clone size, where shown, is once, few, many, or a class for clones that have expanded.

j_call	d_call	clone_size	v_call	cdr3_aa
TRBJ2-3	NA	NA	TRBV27	ASTMGGFNTDTQY
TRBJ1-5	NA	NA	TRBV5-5	ASSQWGVGQPQH
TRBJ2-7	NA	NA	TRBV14	ASSPWGLTYEQY
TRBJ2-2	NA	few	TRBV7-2	ASSSFPPPNTGELF
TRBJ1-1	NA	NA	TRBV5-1	ASQPDTYTEAF
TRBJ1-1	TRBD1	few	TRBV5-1	ASSSDRTGARDTETF
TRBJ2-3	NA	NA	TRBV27	ASSLWAGRSTDTQY
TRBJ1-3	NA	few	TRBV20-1	SASPGARGTIY
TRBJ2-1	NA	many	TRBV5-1	ASSLDGGRSSYNEQF
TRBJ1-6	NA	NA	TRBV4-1	ASRRDNSPLH
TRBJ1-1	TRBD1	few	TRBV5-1	ASSLSWSGGARRTEAF
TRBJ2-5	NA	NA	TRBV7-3	ASRQDGRPQETQY
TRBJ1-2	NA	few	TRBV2	ASSLTSLPSYGYT
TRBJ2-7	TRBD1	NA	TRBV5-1	ASSSPGQGGEQY